This is a list of T cell receptor beta chains from one sample in a study of radiotherapy plus CTLA-4 blockade in lung cancer. TCRdb's copy holds only in-frame clones and misses some; the assay was immunoSEQ multiplex PCR. This sample has tens of thousands of clones; 70% to 80% occur once, and the top ten carry around 8%. The specimen was peripheral blood, collected from a patient treated with radiotherapy plus ipilimumab. The receptors were gathered from a human donor with non-small cell lung cancer whose response to radiotherapy plus ipilimumab could not be evaluated. The CDR3 runs from the conserved cysteine through the conserved F or W. A D gene is named only where the DNA matches it firmly. A row's size may be missing; if present it is once, few, many or a size class.

>TRBD2|TRBV23-1|TRBJ2-5|NA
CASSQSLGLAGETQYF
TGCGCCAGCAGTCAATCTTTGGGACTAGCTGGAGAGACCCAGTACTTC
>TRBD1|TRBV19|TRBJ2-1|NA
CASRGPKGANFF
TGTGCCAGTAGGGGCCCCAAGGGGGCCAATTTCTTC
>NA|TRBV7-9|TRBJ2-5|NA
CASSFRQYQETQYF
TGTGCCAGCAGCTTTAGACAGTACCAAGAGACCCAGTACTTC
>NA|TRBV5-1|TRBJ1-2|few
CASSPTGSGRSGYTF
TGCGCCAGCAGTCCCACAGGGTCGGGTCGGTCTGGCTACACCTTC
>TRBD1|TRBV7-3|TRBJ1-2|medium-sized
CASSLGTGSGQVDYGYTF
TGTGCCAGCAGCTTAGGAACCGGGTCGGGACAGGTGGACTATGGCTACACCTTC
>NA|TRBV5-1|TRBJ2-3|NA
CASSLDRPSTDTQYF
TGCGCCAGCAGCTTGGACAGGCCTAGCACAGATACGCAGTATTTT
>TRBD1|TRBV6-5|TRBJ1-2|NA
CASRRDRGAGYGYTF
TGTGCCAGCAGACGGGACAGGGGAGCGGGCTATGGCTACACCTTC
>NA|TRBV11-3|TRBJ2-7|NA
CASSLVPTDIYEQYF
TGTGCCAGCAGCTTAGTTCCGACAGACATCTACGAGCAGTACTTC
>TRBD1|TRBV4-2|TRBJ1-1|NA
CASSAPTGVTEAFF
TGTGCCAGCAGCGCCCCGACAGGGGTTACTGAAGCTTTCTTT
>TRBD1|TRBV6-1|TRBJ2-7|few
CATIAGQGISEQYF
TGTGCCACCATAGCCGGACAGGGAATCAGCGAGCAGTACTTC
>NA|TRBV18|TRBJ2-7|NA
CASSPNTGGDEQYF
TGTGCCAGCTCACCAAACACCGGGGGTGACGAGCAGTACTTC
>NA|TRBV28|TRBJ2-1|NA
CASSPLGSQWRERGYNEQFF
TGTGCCAGCAGTCCCCTCGGGTCGCAATGGCGGGAAAGAGGATACAATGAGCAGTTCTTC
>TRBD1|TRBV7-2|TRBJ1-2|NA
CASSFAGTGVGYTF
TGTGCCAGCAGCTTCGCCGGGACAGGGGTCGGCTACACCTTC
>TRBD2|TRBV4-2|TRBJ2-3|NA
CASSQDPGGTVWTDTQYF
TGTGCCAGCAGCCAGGACCCGGGGGGAACGGTATGGACAGATACGCAGTATTTT
>NA|TRBV5-1|TRBJ1-1|NA
CASSLDRSVTEAFF
TGCGCCAGCAGCTTGGACAGGTCGGTCACTGAAGCTTTCTTT
>NA|TRBV30|TRBJ1-3|NA
CAWSVTLWGNTIYF
TGTGCCTGGAGTGTAACTTTATGGGGAAACACCATATATTTT
>TRBD1|TRBV4-2|TRBJ1-4|once
CASSPRDRGKEKLFF
TGTGCCAGCAGCCCTCGGGACAGGGGAAAGGAAAAACTGTTTTTT
>TRBD1|TRBV10-3|TRBJ2-5|NA
CAISGGRQGQETQYF
TGTGCCATCAGTGGGGGGAGACAGGGCCAAGAGACCCAGTACTTC
>NA|TRBV6-5|TRBJ2-7|NA
CASSREYAEQYF
TGTGCCAGCAGCCGAGAGTACGCCGAGCAGTACTTC
>TRBD1|TRBV28|TRBJ1-2|once
CASSLTDRGSDGYTF
TGTGCCAGCAGTTTAACTGACAGGGGGAGTGATGGCTACACCTTC
>NA|TRBV5-1|TRBJ1-1|NA
CASSRSTVNTEAFF
TGCGCCAGCAGCCGATCCACTGTGAACACTGAAGCTTTCTTT
>TRBD1|TRBV7-9|TRBJ1-6|NA
CASSYAFGTGGSPLHF
TGTGCCAGCAGCTATGCGTTCGGGACAGGCGGTTCACCCCTCCACTTT
>NA|TRBV19|TRBJ1-2|NA
CASSIGQTGGYTF
TGTGCCAGTAGTATTGGACAGACCGGCGGCTACACCTTC
>TRBD2|TRBV7-2|TRBJ2-7|NA
CASSPSSGGSYEQYF
TGTGCCAGCAGCCCCTCATCCGGGGGGTCCTACGAGCAGTACTTC
>TRBD1|TRBV5-4|TRBJ1-1|NA
CASSLQGANEAFF
TGTGCCAGCAGCTTACAGGGGGCGAATGAAGCTTTCTTT
>TRBD2|TRBV6-5|TRBJ2-3|NA
CASSYSSSGVTDTQYF
TGTGCCAGCAGTTACAGTTCTAGCGGGGTAACAGATACGCAGTATTTT
>NA|TRBV5-1|TRBJ1-2|NA
CASSSTTVHGYTF
TGCGCCAGCAGCTCCACGACAGTCCATGGCTACACCTTC
>TRBD1|TRBV9|TRBJ1-1|NA
CASSVEGARDTEAFF
TGTGCCAGCAGCGTAGAGGGGGCGAGAGACACTGAAGCTTTCTTT
>NA|TRBV4-1|TRBJ2-1|NA
CASSQAWEVRNEQFF
TGCGCCAGCAGCCAAGCGTGGGAGGTTAGAAATGAGCAGTTCTTC
>NA|TRBV5-6|TRBJ2-1|once
CASSGPYNEQFF
TGTGCCAGCAGCGGGCCTTACAATGAGCAGTTCTTC
>TRBD2|TRBV11-3|TRBJ2-7|NA
CASSPELAVDYEQYF
TGTGCCAGCAGCCCCGAACTAGCGGTTGACTACGAGCAGTACTTC
>NA|TRBV11-3|TRBJ2-3|NA
CASSFHTDTQYF
TGTGCCAGCAGCTTCCACACAGATACGCAGTATTTT
>NA|TRBV6-5|TRBJ2-3|NA
CASSFAGQYTDTQYF
TGTGCCAGCAGCTTCGCGGGACAGTACACAGATACGCAGTATTTT
>NA|TRBV29-1|TRBJ2-7|NA
CSADSGAGSREQYF
TGCAGCGCCGACTCGGGTGCTGGGTCTCGGGAGCAGTACTTC
>TRBD1|TRBV6-4|TRBJ1-1|NA
CASSVTGEVSTEAFF
TGTGCCAGCAGTGTAACAGGGGAAGTATCCACTGAAGCTTTCTTT
>NA|TRBV19|TRBJ2-2|NA
CATNEGRTGELFF
TGTGCCACCAACGAGGGAAGGACCGGGGAGCTGTTTTTT
>NA|TRBV27|TRBJ2-5|NA
CASHGSYGETQYF
TGTGCCAGCCATGGCAGTTATGGAGAGACCCAGTACTTC
>NA|TRBV6-4|TRBJ2-1|medium-sized
CASSSGGHNEQFF
TGTGCCAGCAGTTCCGGGGGACACAATGAGCAGTTCTTC
>TRBD2|TRBV27|TRBJ2-3|NA
CASSLRPPIAGAGDTQYF
TGTGCCAGCAGTTTACGACCCCCTATAGCGGGAGCGGGGGATACGCAGTATTTT
>NA|TRBV14|TRBJ1-2|few
CASSQVQEGYGYTF
TGTGCCAGCAGCCAAGTACAGGAGGGGTATGGCTACACCTTC
>TRBD1|TRBV29-1|TRBJ1-2|NA
CSAYRGFGYTF
TGCAGCGCCTACAGGGGCTTTGGCTACACCTTC
>TRBD2|TRBV7-6|TRBJ2-7|few
CASSARGGRAGEQYF
TGTGCCAGCAGCGCCCGGGGCGGGAGGGCCGGGGAGCAGTACTTC
>NA|TRBV6-5|TRBJ2-2|NA
CASSYVSTNTGELFF
TGTGCCAGCAGTTATGTCAGTACGAACACCGGGGAGCTGTTTTTT
>TRBD1|TRBV5-1|TRBJ1-2|once
CASSEGTGYGYGYTF
TGCGCCAGCAGCGAGGGGACAGGGTACGGCTATGGCTACACCTTC
>TRBD2|TRBV11-2|TRBJ2-1|NA
CASSLGRTSGYNEQFF
TGTGCCAGCAGCTTAGGGCGGACTAGCGGTTACAATGAGCAGTTCTTC
>TRBD1|TRBV9|TRBJ2-2|once
CASSPRRGQGLNTGELFF
TGTGCCAGCAGCCCCCGTAGAGGACAGGGCCTGAACACCGGGGAGCTGTTTTTT
>TRBD1|TRBV5-4|TRBJ1-3|NA
CASSAADRVRDTIYF
TGTGCCAGCAGCGCGGCTGACAGGGTTCGGGACACCATATATTTT
>TRBD2|TRBV6-5|TRBJ2-3|NA
CASSRAAGYTDTQYF
TGTGCCAGCAGTAGGGCAGCGGGATACACAGATACGCAGTATTTT
>NA|TRBV9|TRBJ2-7|few
CASSRDAGSGSYEQYF
TGTGCCAGCAGCCGAGACGCGGGAAGTGGGTCCTACGAGCAGTACTTC
>NA|TRBV4-1|TRBJ2-2|NA
CASSQDSSGTGELFF
TGCGCCAGCAGCCAAGATAGTTCAGGGACCGGGGAGCTGTTTTTT
>NA|TRBV11-1|TRBJ1-6|NA
CASSRAGNNSPLHF
TGTGCCAGCAGCCGAGCAGGGAATAATTCACCCCTCCACTTT
>TRBD2|TRBV5-4|TRBJ2-7|NA
CASSLWASGAAYEQYF
TGTGCCAGCAGCTTGTGGGCTAGCGGGGCTGCCTACGAGCAGTACTTC
>TRBD1|TRBV10-1|TRBJ2-3|few
CASTLGGTGSTDTQYF
TGCGCCAGCACCCTCGGCGGGACAGGGAGCACAGATACGCAGTATTTT
>TRBD1|TRBV6-5|TRBJ1-1|NA
CASSWDREGTEAFF
TGTGCCAGCAGTTGGGACAGGGAAGGCACTGAAGCTTTCTTT
>NA|TRBV5-1|TRBJ1-5|NA
CASSRDWDEQPQHF
TGCGCCAGCAGCCGGGACTGGGATGAACAGCCCCAGCATTTT
>NA|TRBV2|TRBJ1-5|medium-sized
CASKTQGNQPQHF
TGTGCCAGCAAGACTCAGGGGAATCAGCCCCAGCATTTT
>TRBD1|TRBV9|TRBJ2-2|NA
CASSIRDRVNTGELFF
TGTGCCAGCAGCATTCGGGACAGGGTGAACACCGGGGAGCTGTTTTTT